This T cell receptor (beta chain) came from a study of memory CD4+ T cells and cytomegalovirus serostatus (dated by TCRdb to about 2019). Background for the entire study: A total of roughly 35 healthy Belgian adults, of whom 9 were CMV seropositive and some 24 were CMV seronegative, were included in the cohort. To replicate a published TCR-based CMV serostatus classifier, the study sequenced CD4+ memory TCRbeta repertoires from a Belgian cohort whose cytomegalovirus serostatus was known.

The Quick-DNA Microprep Kit was used to extract genomic DNA from the sorted cells. Amplification of TCRbeta DNA was done with the immunoSEQ hsTCRbeta kit, following the protocol from the manufacturer. An Illumina MiSeq instrument was used to sequence the TCRbeta libraries. Concerning the study's data processing: Following removal of out-of-frame sequences, 2.4 million or so distinct TCRbeta sequences were retained, with an average of about 70,000 per individual. Two values were used to score each individual: the count of about 160 previously reported CMV-associated TCRbeta sequences and the total count of productive distinct TCRbeta sequences. A beta-binomial model was reimplemented in Python, and scikit-learn random forests with default parameters were trained on data from the US cohort. Classifier performance on the Belgian cohort was summarized as median AUC with percentile confidence intervals calculated over 10,000 bootstrap iterations. Here the immuneACCESS table is served through TCRdb, limited to in-frame sequences with V and J called. Missing clones are a known gap in these copies; in checked studies unresolved V genes cover under half, and the rest lacks a known reason. V, J and clone size are those of that table, while D and trimming were read from the DNA. This sample holds 35,000 to 50,000 clones; roughly 79% were observed only once. Clones ranked in the top ten supply around 0.6% of the sample.

Single viable CD3+CD4+CD8-CD45RO+ cells were sorted as memory CD4+ T cells on a FACSAria II. CMV serostatus was assessed using a Roche Elecsys assay, by which serum IgG against CMV pp150, pp28, p38 and p52 was detected. Once the samples were thawed, total CD4+ T cells were enriched through positive selection using CD4 magnetic microbeads. Samples originated from another study that specifically interrogated the CD4+ T cell memory repertoire. Following standard operating procedures, peripheral blood mononuclear cells were isolated and cryopreserved, while serum was kept at -80 degrees C. Staining used CD3-PerCP (BW264/56), CD4-APC (RPA-T4), CD45RO-PE (UCHT1) and CD8-Pacific Orange (3B5) antibodies, with Sytox blue excluding non-viable cells. In the case of this clone: Which antigen it targets is not known. No base-level quality is on record; no much larger clone is a single base apart.

There are 15 amino acids in the CDR3, from cysteine to phenylalanine inclusive. The only DNA kept is the CDR3, 45 bases in frame from the first base. CDR1 and CDR2 are drawn from the germline V gene: SGHDT, YYEEEE. The germline V end is reduced by 6 bases and the J end by 2 bases; junction bases left unmatched: 10. Broader findings and caveats from the paper: A median bootstrapped AUC of 0.95 with a 95% CI of 0.76-1.00 was achieved on the Belgian cohort by the original-framework classifier. Results were interpreted as suggesting that the CMV-associated TCR signature is largely present in the CD4+ memory repertoire. For CMV serostatus prediction, a median bootstrapped AUC of approximately 0.95 was reached with the original framework, and a median bootstrapped AUC of approximately 0.9 was reached with a US-trained random forest. Of 170 or so previously reported CMV-associated TCRbeta sequences, about 72 appeared in the CD4+ memory repertoires, each in one to five individuals. Only CD4+CD45RO+ memory cells were sequenced, in contrast to the original study, which included naive and memory CD4+ and CD8+ populations.

This clonotype was obtained from an adult in good health and CMV-seronegative. The sequencing input was memory CD4+ T cells from blood. The V and J segments used are TRBV5-6 and TRBJ2-7, and TRBD2 matches 8 of the central bases. The bases read TGTGCCAGCACCCCGTGGAGCGGGGGACCCTACGAGCAGTACTTC. It translates as CASTPWSGGPYEQYF.